A single sample gave rise to the 26 T cell receptor beta chains below, sequenced in a study of blood T cell repertoires in COVID-19 (dated by TCRdb to the early 2020s). Library generation was performed with the immunoSEQ multiplex PCR assay. This immuneACCESS table, as held by TCRdb, lists in-frame sequences with V and J called but not all clones. Of the missing ones, under half trace to an unresolved V gene in checked studies; the others have no known cause. For this sample there are a few hundred thousand clones; about four fifths appear just once. 5.1% of the sample belongs to the ten largest clones. The sample consisted of PBMCs or T cells enriched from blood (not recorded which). These receptors all come from a woman aged 45 to 65 who had recovered from COVID-19.

This chain uses TRBV7-3 with TRBJ2-1; maybe TRBD2 (6 bases). V lost 4 bases to trimming and J lost 5 bases, with 12 bases between them. The V gene's germline CDR1 is SGHTA and CDR2 FQGTGA. This CDR3 spans 14 amino acids. The CDR3 region is CASSWAGGDNEQFF. The CDR3 nucleotides read TGTGCCAGCAGCTGGGCCGGAGGGGACAATGAGCAGTTCTTC. Looking up the rest from reference TRBV7-3 and TRBJ2-1 gives the full variable domain: GAGVSQTPSNKVTEKGKYVELRCDPISGHTALYWYRQSLGQGPEFLIYFQGTGAADDSGLPNDRFFAVRPEGSVSTLKIQRTERGDSAVYLCASSWAGGDNEQFFGPGTRLTVL.

V usage is TRBV29-1 and J usage is TRBJ2-3; TRBD2 might be the D (5 bases). The V end was cut by 4 bases, the J end by 1 base, with 15 bases between. The CDR3 covers 15 residues. Germline values: CDR1 SQVTM, CDR2 ANQGSEA. The DNA of the CDR3 is TGCAGCGTTGTTTTATGGGAGATACGCACAGATACGCAGTATTTT. This gives the protein CSVVLWEIRTDTQYF.

V and J are TRBV10-3 and TRBJ1-5; D remains unclear. V lost 4 bases to trimming and J lost 0 bases, with 10 bases between them. Per germline, CDR1 ENHRY and CDR2 SYGVKD. This CDR3 has 15 residues. The CDR3 sequence is CAISVNSDSNQPQHF. As DNA, the CDR3 is TGTGCCATCAGTGTAAACTCCGATAGCAATCAGCCCCAGCATTTT.

This chain connects TRBV10-3 to TRBJ2-5; TRBD2 aligns across 7 bases. V was pared by 7 bases and J by 5 bases, with 7 bases of the junction left unmatched. The CDR3 is made up of 13 amino acids. The germline gives CDR1 ENHRY, CDR2 SYGVKD. The CDR3 DNA sequence: TGTGCCATCAATCGGGGGGTTGAGGAGACCCAGTACTTC. Residues: CAINRGVEETQYF.

The chain has TRBV9 and TRBJ1-5; TRBD1 matches 7 bases. This CDR3 has 15 residues. The V gene end was trimmed by 3 bases and the J gene end by 4 bases; junction bases not matched to a gene: 7. The germline CDR1 and CDR2 sequences are SGDLS and YYNGEE. The CDR3 DNA follows: TGTGCCAGCAGCGCCCTGGGACAGATAAATCAGCCCCAGCATTTT. It specifies CASSALGQINQPQHF.

The chain carries TRBV6-4 and TRBJ1-2; D uncertain. CDR3 length: 14 amino acids. Deletions cut 4 bases from V and 7 bases from J, with 16 bases between. The germline V gene encodes CDR1 MRHNA and CDR2 SNTAGT. CDR3 nucleotide sequence: TGTGCCAGCAGTGGACCCCAGGAGGAGGGTGGCTACACCTTC. As protein: CASSGPQEEGGYTF.

The CDR3 protein is CASSIGGKSDTQYF. The CDR3 DNA reads TGTGCCAGTAGTATAGGAGGGAAATCAGATACGCAGTATTTT. This chain joins TRBV19 and TRBJ2-3, with D perhaps matching TRBD2 (5 bases). CDR1 is LNHDA and CDR2 is SQIVND in the germline V gene (reference sequence). With 1 base removed from V and 4 bases from J, the gap between germline ends came to 9 bases. The CDR3 is made up of 14 amino acids.

This chain connects TRBV18 to TRBJ1-1; TRBD1 matches at 7 bases. The CDR3 runs 13 residues. Germline CDR1 is KGHSH and CDR2 is LQKENI. V lost 5 bases to trimming and J lost 5 bases; unmatched junction nucleotides: 5. The CDR3 DNA reads as TGTGCCAGCTCATCTACAGGGGAAACTGAAGCTTTCTTT. Amino acid sequence: CASSSTGETEAFF.

The chain employs TRBV27 and TRBJ2-1, with TRBD2 matching 8 bases. The germline V gene has CDR1 MNHEY and CDR2 SMNVEV (reference sequence). There are 16 residues in the CDR3. Germline trimming cut 5 bases from V and 4 bases from J; bases unmatched to any gene: 10. The CDR3 loop reads CASSISRLASYNEQFF. CDR3 bases: TGTGCCAGCAGTATCTCCCGACTAGCGTCATACAATGAGCAGTTCTTC.

The chain carries TRBV28 and TRBJ1-4, with D uncertain. The CDR3 is 16 amino acids. Per germline, CDR1 MDHEN and CDR2 SYDVKM. Trimming took 2 bases from V and 10 from J, leaving 20 bases between them. CDR3 DNA: TGTGCCAGCAGTTTAGCTCTGAGCGTTTCGGCCGGAAAACTGTTTTTT. Protein sequence: CASSLALSVSAGKLFF. Using reference TRBV28 and TRBJ1-4 for the parts outside the CDR3, the full variable domain is DVKVTQSSRYLVKRTGEKVFLECVQDMDHENMFWYRQDPGLGLRLIYFSYDVKMKEKGDIPEGYSVSREKKERFSLILESASTNQTSMYLCASSLALSVSAGKLFFGSGTQLSVL.

This chain links TRBV25-1 with TRBJ2-7; D remains ambiguous. Per the germline V gene, CDR1 is MGHDK and CDR2 is SYGVNS. The CDR3 runs to 13 residues. Between the trimmed V and J ends, which lost 10 bases and 4 bases, there was a span of 17 bases. For the CDR3, the DNA is TGTGCCACCGCGGCCGCGGCTGGGTACGAGCAGTACTTC. This sequence encodes CATAAAAGYEQYF.

The J gene is TRBJ2-1, the V gene TRBV5-4; 9 bases agree with TRBD2. The CDR3 is 17 amino acids. Germline CDR1 and CDR2: SGHNT and YYREEE (reference sequence). The J segment lost 8 bases and the V segment lost 4 bases, leaving 16 bases of the junction unmatched. CDR3 amino acids: CASSPLLGVAGVHEQFF. The CDR3 DNA follows: TGTGCCAGCAGCCCTCTATTAGGGGTAGCGGGGGTGCATGAGCAGTTCTTC.

This clone turned up a few times. Different DNA sequences within this sample yield the same CDR3. The gene calls are TRBV5-6 and TRBJ1-1, with D maybe TRBD1 (5 bases). The V end was cut by 2 bases, the J end by 2 bases, with 7 bases between. CDR3 length equals 13 residues. Germline V CDR1 and CDR2: SGHDT, YYEEEE. In DNA form, the CDR3 reads TGTGCCAGCAGCTTAACAGGTAACACTGAAGCTTTCTTT. This translates into CASSLTGNTEAFF.

The gene calls are TRBV12-3 or TRBV12-4 and TRBJ2-4; TRBD2 aligns across 8 bases. This CDR3 contains 13 residues. With 5 bases clipped from V and 7 bases from J, the junction kept 4 bases outside the gene matches. In nucleotides, the CDR3 is TGTGCCAGCAGTGGGAGCGGGAGTAACATTCAGTACTTC. Protein sequence: CASSGSGSNIQYF.

The V and J genes are TRBV30 and TRBJ2-1; TRBD2 might be the D (5 bases). This CDR3 comprises 16 residues. In germline, CDR1 is GTSNPN, CDR2 SVGIG (reference sequence). The ends were cut back, 2 bases at V and 7 bases at J, with 21 bases in the middle. CDR3 DNA sequence: TGTGCCTGGAGTCTCAGGATCGACCCCCCGGGGAATGAGCAGTTCTTC. The encoded protein is CAWSLRIDPPGNEQFF.

A single count supports this clone. The same CDR3 also results from other DNA sequences found in this sample. The genes are TRBV7-2 and TRBJ2-1, with 10 bases that match TRBD2. The CDR3 extends over 14 amino acids. With 5 bases clipped from V and 4 bases from J, the junction kept 2 bases outside the gene matches. Germline V gene sequence: CDR1 SGHTA, CDR2 FQGNSA. CDR3 residues: CASSLLAGYNEQFF. In nucleotides, the CDR3 is TGTGCCAGCAGCCTACTAGCGGGGTACAATGAGCAGTTCTTC. Full variable domain (remainder filled in from reference TRBV7-2 and TRBJ2-1): GAGVSQSPSNKVTEKGKDVELRCDPISGHTALYWYRQSLGQGLEFLIYFQGNSAPDKSGLPSDRFSAERTGGSVSTLTIQRTQQEDSAVYLCASSLLAGYNEQFFGPGTRLTVL.

The chain recombines TRBV27 with TRBJ2-2; perhaps TRBD2 as D (5 bases). V was shortened by 2 bases and J by 6 bases, with 10 bases between the two germline ends. Germline loops: CDR1 MNHEY, CDR2 SMNVEV (reference sequence). The CDR3 has 14 residues. The CDR3 spells CASSLRLPAGELFF. DNA for the CDR3: TGTGCCAGCAGTTTAAGACTACCCGCCGGGGAGCTGTTTTTT.

The chain carries TRBV7-2 and TRBJ2-3; D ambiguous. Trimming shortened V by 5 bases and J by 1 base, and 10 bases separated the two germline ends. The CDR3 runs to 14 residues. Germline V gene data show CDR1 as SGHTA and CDR2 as FQGNSA. CDR3 protein: CASSPGRRTDTQYF. The CDR3 coding sequence is TGTGCCAGCAGCCCCGGCAGGCGCACAGATACGCAGTATTTT. The full variable domain, in which reference TRBV7-2 and TRBJ2-3 provide the parts outside the CDR3, is GAGVSQSPSNKVTEKGKDVELRCDPISGHTALYWYRQSLGQGLEFLIYFQGNSAPDKSGLPSDRFSAERTGGSVSTLTIQRTQQEDSAVYLCASSPGRRTDTQYFGPGTRLTVL.

The J gene is TRBJ2-3, the V gene TRBV6-4; 8 bases map to TRBD2. With V trimmed by 6 bases and J by 1 base, 12 bases remained unmatched. This CDR3 contains 17 residues. CDR1 and CDR2 from the germline V gene are MRHNA and SNTAGT. The CDR3 loop is CASSPFGAGGGTDTQYF. The CDR3 nucleotides are TGTGCCAGCAGCCCCTTCGGGGCCGGGGGGGGCACAGATACGCAGTATTTT.

This chain uses TRBV30 with TRBJ1-1; 7 positions agree with TRBD1. V lost 3 bases, J lost 3 bases, and 7 bases stayed unmatched. The length of the CDR3 is 14 residues. Germline loops: CDR1 GTSNPN, CDR2 SVGIG (reference sequence). CDR3 protein: CAWRSGGRDTEAFF. In nucleotides, the CDR3 is TGTGCCTGGAGGTCAGGGGGACGGGACACTGAAGCTTTCTTT.

The count of this clone is one. The V gene is TRBV3-1 (or the pseudogene TRBV3-2), the J gene TRBJ1-2, with 7 bases fitting TRBD1. Per the germline V gene, CDR1 is LGHDT and CDR2 is YNNKEL (reference sequence). This CDR3 contains 14 residues. V gave up 5 bases and J gave up 3 bases; unmatched junction bases: 6. The CDR3 coding sequence is TGTGCCAGCAGCGCTAGAGGGACAGACTATGGCTACACCTTC. Protein sequence: CASSARGTDYGYTF.

The chain employs TRBV7-9 and TRBJ1-2; a weak D match, TRBD1 (5 bases). In germline, CDR1 is SEHNR, CDR2 FQNEAQ (reference sequence). V was shortened by 7 bases and J by 8 bases, with 17 bases between the two germline ends. The CDR3 has 13 residues. The CDR3 loop reads CASTPGRVEGYTF. The CDR3 DNA reads as TGTGCCAGCACCCCAGGCAGGGTGGAAGGCTACACCTTC.

This clone was counted a few times. The V call is TRBV9, the J call TRBJ2-2, with a tentative D call TRBD1 (6 bases). Trimming left V 0 bases short and J 2 bases short, with 14 bases between. Germline lookup yields CDR1 SGDLS and CDR2 YYNGEE. This CDR3 has 17 amino acids. The CDR3 nucleotides read TGTGCCAGCAGCGTAGCCCCCGGGACACCTAACACCGGGGAGCTGTTTTTT. Translated, it gives CASSVAPGTPNTGELFF.

This clone was found once. The J gene is TRBJ1-1, the V gene TRBV6-2 or TRBV6-3, with a possible D match to TRBD1 (5 bases). There are 12 residues in the CDR3. V was cut by 4 bases and J by 6 bases, with 9 bases left in between. Germline CDR1 is MNHEY and CDR2 is SVGEGT. DNA for the CDR3: TGTGCCAGCAGTTCGGGGGGGGCTGAAGCTTTCTTT. It yields the protein CASSSGGAEAFF.

This chain links TRBV9 with TRBJ1-4, with 9 nucleotides matching TRBD1. V was clipped by 4 bases and J by 2 bases; unmatched bases: 3. The CDR3 is 15 residues long. The germline V gene encodes CDR1 SGDLS and CDR2 YYNGEE. CDR3 protein: CASSPGQGTNEKLFF. Here the CDR3 DNA reads TGTGCCAGCAGCCCCGGACAGGGGACTAATGAAAAACTGTTTTTT.

The chain links TRBV6-1 to TRBJ2-1, with 10 positions matching TRBD2. The germline CDR1 and CDR2 sequences are MNHNS and SASEGT. The CDR3 loop spans 16 amino acids. J gave up 6 bases and V 0 bases, and 5 bases lay outside the gene matches. CDR3 sequence (DNA): TGTGCCAGCAGTGAAGCCATAGCGGGAGGATTCAATGAGCAGTTCTTC. Protein product: CASSEAIAGGFNEQFF.